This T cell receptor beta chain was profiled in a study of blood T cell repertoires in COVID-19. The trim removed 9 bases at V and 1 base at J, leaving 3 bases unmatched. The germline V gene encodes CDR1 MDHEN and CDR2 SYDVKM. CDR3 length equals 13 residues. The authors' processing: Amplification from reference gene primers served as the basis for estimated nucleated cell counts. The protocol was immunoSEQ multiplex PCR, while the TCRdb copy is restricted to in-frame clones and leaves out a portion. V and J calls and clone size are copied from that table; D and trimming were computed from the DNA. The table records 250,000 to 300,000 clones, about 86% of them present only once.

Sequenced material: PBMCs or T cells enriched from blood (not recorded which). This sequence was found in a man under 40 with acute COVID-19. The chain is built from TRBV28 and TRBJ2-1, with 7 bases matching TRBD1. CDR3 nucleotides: TGTGCCAGTGAGGGACAGTCCTACAATGAGCAGTTCTTC. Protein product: CASEGQSYNEQFF.